Listed below are T cell receptor beta chains from one sample, sequenced in a study of blood T cell repertoires in COVID-19. The protocol was immunoSEQ multiplex PCR, while the TCRdb copy is restricted to in-frame clones and leaves out a portion. The top ten clones hold approximately 4% of a sample with about 300,000 clones, nearly 90% of them seen once. The source material was PBMCs or T cells enriched from blood (not recorded which). These receptors came from a woman between 18 and 30 years old with acute COVID-19. Each CDR3 is given with its conserved first and last residue. D genes are given only for firm matches. Size tells how often a clone was seen (once, few, many) or the class of an expanded clone, and some rows leave it out.

d_gene | j_gene | abundance | len | v_gene | CDR3nt | CDR3aa
TRBD2 | TRBJ2-3 | - | 13 | TRBV29-1 | TGCAGCGTTCCGACTAGCGGGGCAGATACGCAGTATTTT | CSVPTSGADTQYF
TRBD1 | TRBJ1-2 | - | 13 | TRBV12-3/TRBV12-4 | TGTGCCAGCAGCCAGGGGGCCCTCTATGGCTACACCTTC | CASSQGALYGYTF
TRBD1 | TRBJ1-6 | - | 17 | TRBV28 | TGTGCCAGCGGATCTACCACAGGGGGCGGTTATAATTCACCCCTCCACTTT | CASGSTTGGGYNSPLHF
- | TRBJ1-1 | - | 13 | TRBV6-5 | TGTGCCAGCTATGACGGGGGGCCCACTGAAGCTTTCTTT | CASYDGGPTEAFF
- | TRBJ2-7 | - | 13 | TRBV3-1/TRBV3-2 | TGTGCCACTGGAGGGCAGGGTACCTACGAGCAGTACTTC | CATGGQGTYEQYF
TRBD2 | TRBJ2-1 | - | 13 | TRBV28 | TGTGCCAGTCGGGCTAGCGGGGACAATGAGCAGTTCTTC | CASRASGDNEQFF
TRBD2 | TRBJ2-1 | - | 15 | TRBV9 | TGTGCCAGCAGCGAAATAGCGGGAGGGAAGAATGAGCAGTTCTTC | CASSEIAGGKNEQFF
- | TRBJ1-1 | - | 15 | TRBV7-9 | TGTGCCAGCAGCTTAGCGACAGGCTGGAACACTGAAGCTTTCTTT | CASSLATGWNTEAFF
TRBD2 | TRBJ2-7 | - | 16 | TRBV4-1 | TGCGCCAGCAGCCAAGATCGGACTAGCGGCCCCTACGAGCAGTACTTC | CASSQDRTSGPYEQYF
TRBD2 | TRBJ2-7 | - | 15 | TRBV6-5 | TGTGCCAGCAGTCCCTACTGGCGGGAGGCCTACGAGCAGTACTTC | CASSPYWREAYEQYF
TRBD1 | TRBJ2-7 | - | 16 | TRBV15 | TGTGCCACCAGCAGAGCGGTTACAGGGGAGTTCTACGAGCAGTACTTC | CATSRAVTGEFYEQYF
- | TRBJ1-1 | - | 15 | TRBV28 | TGTGCCAGCAGCTCCCCGCCGGGGGGCAACACTGAAGCTTTCTTT | CASSSPPGGNTEAFF
TRBD1 | TRBJ1-4 | - | 15 | TRBV5-1 | TGCGCCAGCAGCCCGTCCGGGACAGGGTATGAAAAACTGTTTTTT | CASSPSGTGYEKLFF
TRBD1 | TRBJ1-5 | - | 14 | TRBV28 | TGTGCCAGCAGTTCGGGACAGGGTCACCAGCCCCAGCATTTT | CASSSGQGHQPQHF
- | TRBJ2-6 | - | 16 | TRBV28 | TGTGCGATCGGTAATGGGGGACACTCTGGGGCCAACGTCCTGACTTTC | CAIGNGGHSGANVLTF
- | TRBJ1-3 | - | 17 | TRBV28 | TGTGCCAGCAGTTTAGAACTCCCTGCCGGCGGGCGAAACACCATATATTTT | CASSLELPAGGRNTIYF
- | TRBJ2-7 | - | 14 | TRBV6-5 | TGTGCCAGCAGCCCGGGATTGGGAGAATACGAGCAGTACTTC | CASSPGLGEYEQYF
- | TRBJ1-5 | - | 16 | TRBV7-2 | TGTGCCAGCAGCCTCCGGGACATTTATAGCAATCAGCCCCAGCATTTT | CASSLRDIYSNQPQHF
- | TRBJ1-2 | - | 13 | TRBV28 | TGTGCCAGCAGTTTAGCAGGGGCCTATGGCTACACCTTC | CASSLAGAYGYTF
- | TRBJ2-2 | - | 15 | TRBV6-5 | TGTGCCAGCAGGGCTCTAGAGCTGGACACCGGGGAGCTGTTTTTT | CASRALELDTGELFF
- | TRBJ2-7 | - | 13 | TRBV25-1 | TGTGCCAGCAGTGAATTTCAGGGCGACGAGCAGTACTTC | CASSEFQGDEQYF
- | TRBJ1-4 | few | 15 | TRBV4-1 | TGCGCCAGCAGCCAAGCGGACAGTAGGAATGAAAAACTGTTTTTT | CASSQADSRNEKLFF
TRBD2 | TRBJ2-7 | - | 15 | TRBV5-4 | TGTGCCAGCAGCTTCGGGACTAGCGGGAGCTACGAGCAGTACTTC | CASSFGTSGSYEQYF
- | TRBJ2-4 | - | 12 | TRBV15 | TGTGCCACCAGCATTCGAGAAAACATTCAGTACTTC | CATSIRENIQYF
- | TRBJ1-6 | - | 14 | TRBV7-9 | TGTGCCAGCAGCTTAGACAGTACTAATTCACCCCTCCACTTT | CASSLDSTNSPLHF
- | TRBJ1-4 | - | 14 | TRBV30 | TGTGCCTGGAGTCTCCTTAGAACTAATGAAAAACTGTTTTTT | CAWSLLRTNEKLFF
TRBD1 | TRBJ1-1 | - | 14 | TRBV3-1/TRBV3-2 | TGTGCCAGCAGCCGGCGGGAGGGGGCCACTGAAGCTTTCTTT | CASSRREGATEAFF
- | TRBJ2-1 | once | 11 | TRBV20-1 | TGCAGTGCCGAGTCTAACAATGAGCAGTTCTTC | CSAESNNEQFF
TRBD2 | TRBJ2-7 | - | 14 | TRBV27 | TGTGCCAGCAGTACTAGCGGGAGGGGGTACGAGCAGTACTTC | CASSTSGRGYEQYF
TRBD2 | TRBJ2-7 | - | 13 | TRBV27 | TGTGCCAGCCGGGCTAGCGGGACCTACGAGCAGTACTTC | CASRASGTYEQYF
- | TRBJ1-6 | - | 14 | TRBV6-5 | TGTGCCAGCGTTTCAGGGGATGTTAATTCACCCCTCCACTTT | CASVSGDVNSPLHF
- | TRBJ2-5 | many | 15 | TRBV19 | TGTGCCAGTTCACAGGGAGATGGGTGGCAAGAGACCCAGTACTTC | CASSQGDGWQETQYF
TRBD1 | TRBJ1-1 | - | 14 | TRBV18 | TGTGCCAGCTCCCCCGGGACAGGGGAGTCTGAAGCTTTCTTT | CASSPGTGESEAFF
- | TRBJ2-1 | - | 13 | TRBV29-1 | TGCAGCGGGTGTATAGAGCCCCTCAATGAGCAGTTCTTC | CSGCIEPLNEQFF
TRBD1 | TRBJ1-1 | - | 15 | TRBV10-1 | TGCGCCAGCAGTGAGCTGGGACAGGGTTTCACTGAAGCTTTCTTT | CASSELGQGFTEAFF
- | TRBJ1-4 | - | 15 | TRBV10-2 | TGCGCCAGCAGGTTGACAGCTGCAACTAATGAAAAACTGTTTTTT | CASRLTAATNEKLFF
TRBD1 | TRBJ2-5 | - | 15 | TRBV9 | TGTGCCAGCAGCGTAGGGGCAGGGGGCCGGGAGACCCAGTACTTC | CASSVGAGGRETQYF
- | TRBJ1-1 | once | 12 | TRBV6-5 | TGTGCCAGCAGTCGAGACAGATACCAAGCTTTCTTT | CASSRDRYQAFF
- | TRBJ2-5 | - | 15 | TRBV7-6 | TGTGCCAGCAGCTTAGCTGGTGGACCAGGGGAGACCCAGTACTTC | CASSLAGGPGETQYF
- | TRBJ1-1 | once | 13 | TRBV19 | TGTGCCAGTACTTTTACAGGGAACACTGAAGCTTTCTTT | CASTFTGNTEAFF
TRBD1 | TRBJ1-4 | once | 15 | TRBV6-5 | TGTGCCAGCAGTCCCCGGACAGGGGGCGGGGAAAAACTGTTTTTT | CASSPRTGGGEKLFF
- | TRBJ2-6 | - | 18 | TRBV3-1/TRBV3-2 | TGTGCCAGCAGCCAGCGCGGTCCCTGGAGCTCTGGGGCCAACGTCCTGACTTTC | CASSQRGPWSSGANVLTF